Only a few counts were recorded for the clone carrying this T cell receptor beta chain. A single record per CDR3 protein comes from TCRdb applying MiXCR to the RACE reads. The table includes about 190,000 distinct CDR3 sequences, 24% detected once. The CDR3 spans 16 residues. Germline lookup yields CDR1 SGHTA and CDR2 FQGNSA. V was clipped by 5 bases and J by 0 bases; unmatched bases: 5. The sample is drawn from a study of human T cells and chemical hapten exposure. Across the study: An approximately 2 cm by approximately 2 cm inner upper arm patch received 2% DPC for sensitization.

This sample's time point: patch test 3, about 24 weeks after DPC sensitization. Treatment given: therapeutic diphenylcyclopropenone sensitization with weekly scalp DPC. Alopecia patients, 18 to 70 years old and DPC-suitable, served as donors. The TCR comes from a woman between 40 and 50 years old with alopecia areata. Some clones in this sample may be carry-over from other donors' samples. This chain joins TRBV7-2 and TRBJ2-4; TRBD1 matches at 9 bases. This specimen consisted of whole blood, obtained in connection with sensitization to the hapten diphenylcyclopropenone (DPC). CDR3 sequence: CASSNGQGLAKNIQYF. The CDR3, as DNA: TGTGCCAGCAGCAACGGACAGGGGCTAGCCAAAAACATTCAGTACTTC.